The 12 T cell receptor beta chains listed next were all sequenced from one sample in a study of blood T cell repertoires in COVID-19. Sequencing used immunoSEQ multiplex PCR; TCRdb keeps in-frame clones, though not all of them. Among roughly 54,000 clones listed, approximately 91% were seen once. The source material was peripheral blood. The receptors were sampled from a woman aged 55-75 years with active or convalescent COVID-19.

This clone has just one count. This chain joins TRBV28 and TRBJ1-6; a weak D match, TRBD1 (5 bases). Looked up from germline, CDR1 is MDHEN and CDR2 is SYDVKM. The length of the CDR3 is 12 residues. CDR3 region: CAEQGINSPLHF. The CDR3 coding sequence is TGTGCTGAGCAGGGCATTAATTCACCCCTCCACTTT.

The gene calls are TRBV29-1 and TRBJ1-2, with D hard to call. Germline V gene sequence: CDR1 SQVTM, CDR2 ANQGSEA. The CDR3 extends over 15 amino acids. V dropped 7 bases and J dropped 2 bases, with 20 bases sitting between them. The CDR3 DNA reads TGCAGCGATCTGGCTGGTCACCTTTCCAACTATGGCTACACCTTC. Translation: CSDLAGHLSNYGYTF.

V gene TRBV3-1 (or the pseudogene TRBV3-2) combines with J gene TRBJ2-1, with 14 nucleotides matching TRBD2. The germline gives CDR1 LGHDT, CDR2 YNNKEL (reference sequence). The CDR3 has 15 residues. V lost 6 bases and J lost 10; bases outside the gene matches: 8. In DNA form, the CDR3 reads TGTGCCAGCAGGCGGACTAGCGGGGGGTTGGACGAGCAGTTCTTC. Its translation: CASRRTSGGLDEQFF.

The chain joins TRBV4-3 to TRBJ2-7; possibly TRBD1 for D (5 bases). Germline V gene lookup returns CDR1 LGHNA and CDR2 YSLEER. CDR3 length: 14 amino acids. Between the trimmed V and J ends, which lost 4 bases and 3 bases, there was a span of 13 bases. CDR3 nucleotide sequence: TGCGCCAGCAGCCGGTTCCAGGGAATCTACGAGCAGTACTTC. Translated, it gives CASSRFQGIYEQYF.

The chain recombines TRBV3-1 (or the pseudogene TRBV3-2) with TRBJ1-1, with D possibly TRBD1 on 6 matching bases. The CDR3 is 11 amino acids. Per the germline V gene, CDR1 is LGHDT and CDR2 is YNNKEL (reference sequence). V was trimmed by 5 bases and J by 10 bases, leaving 11 bases between them. The DNA of the CDR3 is TGTGCCAGCAGCTCAGGGGAAGGAGCTTTCTTT. Translating it yields CASSSGEGAFF.

The V call is TRBV5-1, the J call TRBJ1-2; D may be TRBD1 (5 bases). V lost 0 bases and J 2 bases, leaving 8 bases between the germline ends. The CDR3 extends over 14 amino acids. Germline V gene data show CDR1 as SGHRS and CDR2 as YFSETQ. The CDR3 spells CASSLVAGNYGYTF. The CDR3 bases are TGCGCCAGCAGCTTGGTAGCAGGGAACTATGGCTACACCTTC.

The chain links TRBV7-9 to TRBJ1-5; 9 bases fit TRBD1. The V gene's germline CDR1 is SEHNR and CDR2 FQNEAQ (reference sequence). Trimming took 4 bases from V and 1 from J; bases not matched to a gene: 5. There are 16 residues in the CDR3. CDR3 bases: TGTGCCAGCAGCTCCTCCGGGACAGGGAGCAATCAGCCCCAGCATTTT. Its protein is CASSSSGTGSNQPQHF.

This chain uses TRBV30 with TRBJ1-5; D unclear. The V and J ends lost 3 bases and 5 bases respectively, with 8 bases between them. Germline assignment: CDR1 GTSNPN and CDR2 SVGIG (reference sequence). The CDR3 has 12 amino acids. CDR3 sequence reads: CAWRVPDQPQHF. CDR3 nucleotide sequence: TGTGCCTGGAGGGTCCCAGATCAGCCCCAGCATTTT.

The CDR3 DNA sequence: TGCGCCAGCAGCCCACCCGGGGGGGCCCGGCCCCAGCATTTT. This codes for CASSPPGGARPQHF. The chain recombines TRBV4-1 with TRBJ1-5; D is perhaps TRBD1 (6 bases). Germline assignment: CDR1 MGHRA and CDR2 YSYEKL. The V end lost 4 bases, the J end lost 9 bases, and 16 bases lay between the germline ends. There are 14 residues in the CDR3.

In this sample, this clone turned up a few times. The CDR3 sequence is CASSPGQGAHYGYTF. CDR3 sequence (DNA): TGCGCCAGCAGCCCGGGACAGGGGGCCCACTATGGCTACACCTTC. This sequence joins TRBV5-1 and TRBJ1-2; 12 nucleotides agree with TRBD1. This CDR3 is 15 amino acids long. Losses at the gene ends were 4 bases for V and 3 bases for J; bases not matched to a gene: 4. Germline V CDR1 and CDR2: SGHRS, YFSETQ.

The rearrangement links TRBV6-5 to TRBJ1-5; no reliable D call. CDR3 length: 12 amino acids. Trimming removed 6 bases from V and 7 bases from J, with 10 bases in between. Per germline, CDR1 MNHEY and CDR2 SVGAGI. Here the CDR3 reads CASSQRGQPQHF. CDR3 bases: TGTGCCAGCAGCCAGCGAGGGCAGCCCCAGCATTTT.

The rearrangement joins TRBV11-2 to TRBJ2-7; D ambiguous. CDR3 length: 14 amino acids. V was shortened by 0 bases and J by 2 bases, with 8 bases between the two germline ends. Germline lookup yields CDR1 SGHAT and CDR2 FQNNGV. CDR3 DNA sequence: TGTGCCAGCAGCTTAGAAGGAGAAGCCTACGAGCAGTACTTC. It yields the protein CASSLEGEAYEQYF.